These 21 T cell receptor beta chains share one sample of origin, sequenced in a study of post-analysis software for immune sequencing data. The authors incorporated unique molecular identifiers into the TCR beta cDNA libraries. TCRdb passed the PCR reads through MiXCR, listing each CDR3 protein once. The sample shows about 160,000 distinct CDR3 sequences, 35% to 40% of them seen only once. This specimen consisted of blood, obtained after autologous hematopoietic stem cell transplantation. The receptor set was obtained from a girl between 10 and 17 years old with multiple sclerosis.

The chain carries TRBV14 and TRBJ2-3, with D uncertain. Germline V gene data show CDR1 as SGHDN and CDR2 as FVKESK. V lost 7 bases, J lost 5 bases, and 4 bases lay in between. The CDR3 consists of 10 residues. CDR3 residues: CASTEDTQYF. The CDR3 bases are TGTGCCAGCACGGAAGATACGCAGTATTTT. The full variable domain, rest sourced from reference TRBV14 and TRBJ2-3, is EAGVTQFPSHSVIEKGQTVTLRCDPISGHDNLYWYRRVMGKEIKFLLHFVKESKQDESGMPNNRFLAERTGGTYSTLKVQPAELEDSGVYFCASTEDTQYFGPGTRLTVL.

This clonotype occurred a few times. The chain links TRBV7-3 to TRBJ2-7, with 7 bases identical to TRBD1. This CDR3 contains 15 residues. Germline CDR1 SGHTA, CDR2 FQGTGA. V lost 5 bases to trimming and J lost 4 bases; unmatched junction nucleotides: 11. CDR3 region: CASSPQGGSLYEQYF. The CDR3, as DNA: TGTGCCAGCAGCCCGCAAGGGGGCTCTTTGTACGAGCAGTACTTC.

The chain uses TRBV20-1 and TRBJ1-1; D may be TRBD1 (5 bases). CDR3 size: 13 residues. Deletions cut 4 bases from V and 3 bases from J, with 12 bases between. Germline CDR1 and CDR2: DFQATT and SNEGSKA (reference sequence). The CDR3 loop is CSANPGGDTEAFF. CDR3 bases: TGCAGTGCTAACCCCGGGGGGGACACTGAAGCTTTCTTT.

The chain uses TRBV6-1 and TRBJ2-2, with 11 bases lining up with TRBD2. CDR3 length: 14 amino acids. CDR1 and CDR2 from the germline V gene are MNHNS and SASEGT. With 3 bases clipped from V and 8 bases from J, the junction kept 2 bases outside the gene matches. CDR3 nucleotide sequence: TGTGCCAGCAGTGACGCTAGCGGGAGGGGGGAGCTGTTTTTT. Its protein is CASSDASGRGELFF.

The chain employs TRBV7-3 and TRBJ1-1, with D maybe TRBD1 (6 bases). Trimming pared 5 bases from V and 10 bases from J, leaving 23 bases between. CDR3 length equals 15 residues. The germline V gene encodes CDR1 SGHTA and CDR2 FQGTGA. The CDR3 reads CASSPDNHRASGAFF. The CDR3 coding sequence is TGTGCCAGCAGCCCAGACAATCACAGGGCCTCGGGAGCTTTCTTT.

This clonotype was observed a few times. The chain is built from TRBV7-8 and TRBJ2-7, with 9 bases identical to TRBD2. This CDR3 is 16 amino acids long. The germline gives CDR1 SGHVS, CDR2 FQNEAQ. The V and J ends lost 3 bases and 0 bases, in that order; junction bases with no gene match: 6. CDR3: CASSFGSGRTSYEQYF. The CDR3 DNA is TGTGCCAGCAGCTTCGGTAGCGGGAGAACCTCCTACGAGCAGTACTTC.

V is TRBV2 and J is TRBJ2-7; D gene uncertain. From germline, CDR1 is SNHLY and CDR2 FYNNEI. The CDR3 has 15 residues. Deletions cut 5 bases from V and 4 bases from J, with 18 bases between. CDR3 in amino acids: CASSTNTPVDYEQYF. The CDR3 region has the DNA TGTGCCAGCAGTACCAATACACCGGTGGATTACGAGCAGTACTTC.

V gene TRBV2 combines with J gene TRBJ2-1, with D unresolved. The V end lost 9 bases, the J end lost 4 bases, and 16 bases lay between the germline ends. CDR3 length equals 14 residues. The V gene's germline CDR1 is SNHLY and CDR2 FYNNEI. CDR3 in DNA: TGTGCCAGGAGGAGTTTCGGGCTTTACAATGAGCAGTTCTTC. Protein product: CARRSFGLYNEQFF.

The chain couples TRBV12-3 or TRBV12-4 to TRBJ2-3; D not resolved. The CDR3 contains 14 residues. V was pared by 3 bases and J by 4 bases, with 11 bases between. CDR3 in amino acids: CASSFVVPADTQYF. The CDR3 DNA is TGTGCCAGCAGTTTCGTGGTCCCTGCAGATACGCAGTATTTT.

This clonotype was observed a single time. V and J are TRBV29-1 and TRBJ2-1; 9 nucleotides match TRBD2. Germline V lookup: CDR1 SQVTM, CDR2 ANQGSEA. The J segment lost 2 bases and the V segment lost 5 bases, leaving 1 base of the junction unmatched. The CDR3 sequence is 13 residues long. CDR3 sequence: CSVSGRTYNEQFF. The CDR3 region has the DNA TGCAGCGTTAGCGGGAGGACCTACAATGAGCAGTTCTTC.

In this sample, this clonotype turned up a few times. The chain carries TRBV4-3 and TRBJ2-1; 8 nucleotides match TRBD2. The CDR3 runs to 16 residues. Unmatched junction bases numbered 11, after V lost 0 bases and J lost 10 bases. Germline V gives CDR1 LGHNA, CDR2 YSLEER. The CDR3 here is CASSQDNSGSSNEQFF. As DNA, the CDR3 is TGCGCCAGCAGCCAAGATAACAGCGGGAGCTCAAACGAGCAGTTCTTC.

The V and J genes are TRBV20-1 and TRBJ2-3; 7 nucleotides align to TRBD1. V shed 3 bases, J shed 4 bases, and the junction held 10 bases outside the gene matches. This CDR3 has 15 residues. Per the germline V gene, CDR1 is DFQATT and CDR2 is SNEGSKA (reference sequence). The DNA of the CDR3 is TGCAGTGCTAGCCCGACAGGGCCCGGACCAGATACGCAGTATTTT. Amino acid sequence: CSASPTGPGPDTQYF.

The chain joins TRBV12-3 or TRBV12-4 to TRBJ2-1; TRBD2 aligns across 7 bases. This CDR3 is built from 15 residues. Trimming at V came to 3 bases and at J to 6 bases, leaving 8 bases not matched to a gene. CDR3 region: CASSLGGSPSNEQFF. The DNA of the CDR3 is TGTGCCAGCAGTTTGGGCGGGAGTCCCTCCAATGAGCAGTTCTTC.

This clonotype was detected a few times. The gene calls are TRBV2 and TRBJ1-5, with D possibly being TRBD1 (5 bases). Germline CDR1 reads SNHLY; CDR2 reads FYNNEI. V lost 5 bases to trimming and J lost 0 bases, with 23 bases between them. This CDR3 spans 19 amino acids. The CDR3 loop is CASSPFGGVLRYSNQPQHF. DNA of the CDR3: TGTGCCAGCAGTCCCTTCGGGGGGGTGTTGAGATATAGCAATCAGCCCCAGCATTTT.

This clonotype was observed a few times. CDR3 bases: TGTGCCAGCAGTCCCGGGTATGAGCAGTTCTTC. Protein: CASSPGYEQFF. The rearrangement links TRBV12-3 or TRBV12-4 to TRBJ2-1; D gene unclear. The CDR3 totals 11 residues. The V gene lost 5 bases and the J gene lost 8 bases, with 7 bases spanning the gap.

This clonotype was recorded at least ten times. The chain is built from TRBV11-2 and TRBJ2-5; no definite D call. The tail of the sequence fits TRBJ2-7 better, so the J call may be wrong. The CDR3 is 11 amino acids. CDR1 SGHAT and CDR2 FQNNGV come from the germline V gene. CDR3 amino acids: CASSRNYEQYF. The DNA for the CDR3 is TGTGCCAGCAGCCGAAACTACGAGCAGTACTTC.

Concerning this clonotype itself: The junction shows a germline mismatch at one end, possibly a read error. The chain is built from TRBV4-3 and TRBJ2-7; D is undetermined. The germline V gene has CDR1 LGHNA and CDR2 YSLEER. This CDR3 is 16 amino acids long. The CDR3 loop reads CASSQDVSPLSYEQYF. Here the CDR3 DNA reads TGCGCCAGCAGCCAAGACGTCAGTCCCCTCTCCTACGAACAGTACTTC.

There are many counts of this clonotype. The V gene is TRBV4-1, the J gene TRBJ2-1; D is uncertain. V was cut by 0 bases and J by 8 bases, with 8 bases left in between. The germline V gene encodes CDR1 MGHRA and CDR2 YSYEKL. This CDR3 has 13 residues. CDR3 residues: CASSQDLWDEQFF. DNA of the CDR3: TGCGCCAGCAGCCAAGATCTTTGGGATGAGCAGTTCTTC.

This clonotype showed up just a few times. The CDR3 spells CATSRGGGSGRSTDTQYF. The CDR3 DNA follows: TGTGCCACCAGCAGAGGAGGGGGGTCCGGAAGAAGCACAGATACGCAGTATTTT. The gene calls are TRBV15 and TRBJ2-3; tentatively, D is TRBD1 or TRBD2 (6 bases each). Germline V CDR1 and CDR2: LNHNV, YYDKDF (reference sequence). V lost 1 base, J lost 0 bases, and 17 bases lay in between. This CDR3 region has 18 residues.

V is TRBV20-1 and J is TRBJ2-7; TRBD1 aligns across 9 bases. Matching the DNA end better, TRBJ2-5 makes the J call doubtful. CDR3 length: 15 residues. Germline V gene sequence: CDR1 DFQATT, CDR2 SNEGSKA (reference sequence). In DNA form, the CDR3 reads TGCAGTGCTAGAGAGAACAGGGGGCTGGGAGAGACCCAGTACTTC. Translating it yields CSARENRGLGETQYF.

For this clonotype: The junction departs from germline at one end; a sequencing error may be responsible. The chain combines TRBV2 with TRBJ2-1; TRBD2 aligns across 10 bases. CDR3 length equals 14 residues. Germline V gene lookup returns CDR1 SNHLY and CDR2 FYNNEI. This chain's CDR3 is CANSEREGRNEQFF. The CDR3 DNA follows: TGTGCCAACAGTGAGCGGGAGGGCCGTAATGAGCAGTTCTTC.